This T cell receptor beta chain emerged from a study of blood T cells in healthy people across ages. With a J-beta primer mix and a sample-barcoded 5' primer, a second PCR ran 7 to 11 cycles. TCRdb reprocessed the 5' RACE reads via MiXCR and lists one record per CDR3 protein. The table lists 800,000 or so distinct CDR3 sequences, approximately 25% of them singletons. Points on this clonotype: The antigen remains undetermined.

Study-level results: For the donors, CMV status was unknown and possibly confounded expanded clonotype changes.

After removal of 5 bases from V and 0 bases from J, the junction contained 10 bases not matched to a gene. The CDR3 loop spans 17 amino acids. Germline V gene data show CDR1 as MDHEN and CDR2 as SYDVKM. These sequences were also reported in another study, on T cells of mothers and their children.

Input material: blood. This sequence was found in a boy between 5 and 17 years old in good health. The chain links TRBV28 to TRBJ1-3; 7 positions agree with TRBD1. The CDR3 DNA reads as TGTGCCAGCAGTCCAAGGACAGGCCCGAGCTCTGGAAACACCATATATTTT. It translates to CASSPRTGPSSGNTIYF.